This TCR beta chain appears in the sequencing data of a study of monozygotic twins with inflammatory bowel disease. With the 5' RACE reads reprocessed, TCRdb shows one record per CDR3 protein and no DNA. The sample totals some 450,000 distinct CDR3 sequences. This CDR3 is 16 amino acids long. Sequenced sample: blood. The chain joins TRBV12-3 or TRBV12-4 to TRBJ1-4. The receptor was derived from a human donor with ulcerative colitis or Crohn's disease, or a healthy co-twin of an affected twin (not recorded which). The CDR3: CASSFIGFETNEKLFF.